This entry is about one TCR beta chain. The data were taken from a study of blood T cell repertoires in COVID-19. Looking at the study overall: Specimens from acute and convalescent COVID-19 originated in the United States, Italy and Spain.

This CDR3 region has 15 residues. With 0 bases removed from V and 3 bases from J, the gap between germline ends came to 12 bases. Per germline, CDR1 LGHDT and CDR2 YNNKEL (reference sequence). The table came from immunoSEQ multiplex PCR; TCRdb's copy has only in-frame clones and leaves some out. The sample holds 55,000 to 80,000 clones, approximately 79% seen once. The V and J genes are TRBV3-1 (or the pseudogene TRBV3-2) and TRBJ2-7, with D possibly TRBD1 on 5 matching bases. Material: peripheral blood. The sequence came from a man older than 75 with active COVID-19. The CDR3 region is CASSQDGASSYEQYF. The CDR3 DNA is TGTGCCAGCAGCCAAGATGGGGCCTCAAGCTACGAGCAGTACTTC.